The source of this T cell receptor (beta chain) is a study of CD8+ T cells in alopecia areata. Overall study: Those patients who were treated received oral tofacitinib, which was given at 5 to 10 mg twice daily for moderate-to-severe alopecia areata. Percent affected scalp area, the SALT score, rated treated patients' severity.

The treatment here: oral pan-JAK inhibitor, 5-10 mg twice daily. The researchers isolated CD4+ and CD8+ T cells from PBMCs by sorting. As the sequencing template, cDNA was produced by extracting RNA and reverse transcribing it. Clones were read by immunoSEQ multiplex PCR, and TCRdb kept only the in-frame ones, dropping some. The sample shows fewer than 100,000 clones, 60% to 65% of them seen only once. Regarding this clone: Its antigen is undetermined.

Study-wide results and caveats: The study found that many expanded lesional clones persisted in scalp and blood during tofacitinib.

The source of this sequence is a human donor with alopecia areata. The specimen comprised CD8+ T cells sorted from blood, sampled at week 4, from a patient treated with tofacitinib.

The CDR3 reads CASSLTSSYEQYF. The CDR3 DNA reads as TGTGCCAGCAGTTTAACTAGCTCCTACGAGCAGTACTTC. V gene TRBV27 combines with J gene TRBJ2-7; TRBD2 might be the D (5 bases). The V gene's germline CDR1 is MNHEY and CDR2 SMNVEV (reference sequence). V lost 2 bases to trimming and J lost 0 bases, with 5 bases between them. The CDR3 is 13 residues long.